The rows below give T cell receptor beta chains drawn from one sample of a study of beta chain features in type 1 diabetes. The method was immunoSEQ multiplex PCR; TCRdb's version includes in-frame clones alone and lacks a portion of them. The data show roughly 450,000 clones, around 14% seen once. The material sequenced was naive CD4+ T cells from blood. The receptors were sampled from a man aged 30-40 years in good health. Both conserved end residues are trimmed from each CDR3. The order of the fields is J gene, V gene, CDR3 protein.

>TRBJ1-2|TRBV19
ASSEGTGIHYGYT
>TRBJ2-7|TRBV9
ASSVESRGEQY
>TRBJ2-5|TRBV6-5
ASSSTYLTQY
>TRBJ2-5|TRBV7-9
ASSSPLRAGFETQY
>TRBJ1-3|TRBV7-2
ASGELGNTIY
>TRBJ2-1|TRBV7-3
ASSFEGNEQF
>TRBJ2-1|TRBV25-1
ASSEWTGYEQF
>TRBJ2-2|TRBV4-2
ASSPPRLAGAELF
>TRBJ2-3|TRBV20-1
SARAVDTQY
>TRBJ2-1|TRBV4-3
ASSQDSRRGGIGEQF
>TRBJ2-7|TRBV13
ASSLRPLAGVEQY
>TRBJ2-5|TRBV10-3
AISAQGQETQY
>TRBJ1-5|TRBV30
AWSRALNQPQH
>TRBJ2-1|TRBV7-3
ASSLRREGFNEQF
>TRBJ2-5|TRBV18
ASITGTRQETQY
>TRBJ1-5|TRBV15
ATSREMTGLSQPQH
>TRBJ2-1|TRBV4-3
ASSQSNEQF
>TRBJ2-2|TRBV7-6
ASSLVLSGELF
>TRBJ2-3|TRBV27
ASSHLGSLTDTQY
>TRBJ1-2|TRBV10-3
AISESEDYGYT
>TRBJ1-2|TRBV20-1
SASRDGYT
>TRBJ2-5|TRBV19
ASKIQETQY